Each of the 11 T cell receptor beta chains below was sequenced from the same sample in a study of blood T cell repertoires in COVID-19. Clones were read by immunoSEQ multiplex PCR, and TCRdb kept only the in-frame ones, dropping some. The sample has approximately 150,000 clones, just under 85% seen once. Sequences were obtained from peripheral blood. These receptors were obtained from a woman older than 75 with COVID-19, enrolled during active disease.

This chain uses TRBV11-2 with TRBJ1-1; no clear D gene. The germline V gene encodes CDR1 SGHAT and CDR2 FQNNGV. Trimming shortened V by 1 base and J by 7 bases, and 7 bases separated the two germline ends. This CDR3 contains 12 residues. The CDR3: CASSLATGEAFF. The CDR3 DNA follows: TGTGCCAGCAGCTTAGCAACGGGTGAAGCTTTCTTT.

The J gene is TRBJ2-7, the V gene TRBV11-1; 8 positions match TRBD2. V dropped 8 bases and J dropped 0; count of bases not matched to a gene: 6. Germline CDR1 reads SGHAT; CDR2 reads FQDESV (reference sequence). There are 14 residues in the CDR3. The CDR3 region is CASLRGGSSYEQYF. The CDR3 nucleotides are TGTGCCAGCCTTCGGGGGGGCAGCTCCTACGAGCAGTACTTC. The whole variable domain, filled in from reference TRBV11-1 and TRBJ2-7, reads EAEVAQSPRYKITEKSQAVAFWCDPISGHATLYWYRQILGQGPELLVQFQDESVVDDSQLPKDRFSAERLKGVDSTLKIQPAELGDSAMYLCASLRGGSSYEQYFGPGTRLTVT.

The V gene is TRBV7-2, the J gene TRBJ1-6; no reliable D call. Trimming removed 3 bases from V and 6 bases from J, with 15 bases in between. The CDR3 is 16 residues long. Germline V gene lookup returns CDR1 SGHTA and CDR2 FQGNSA. The CDR3 DNA reads as TGTGCCAGCAGCTTTAGTGTTAGGACTGGTAATTCACCCCTCCACTTT. As protein: CASSFSVRTGNSPLHF. The full variable domain, with the rest looked up from reference TRBV7-2 and TRBJ1-6, is GAGVSQSPSNKVTEKGKDVELRCDPISGHTALYWYRQSLGQGLEFLIYFQGNSAPDKSGLPSDRFSAERTGGSVSTLTIQRTQQEDSAVYLCASSFSVRTGNSPLHFGNGTRLTVT.

DNA for the CDR3: TGTGCCAGCAGTCCCACAGGCAATCAGCCCCAGCATTTT. Its protein is CASSPTGNQPQHF. The chain couples TRBV6-5 to TRBJ1-5; D is ambiguous. The CDR3 has 13 residues. The germline V gene has CDR1 MNHEY and CDR2 SVGAGI. V lost 5 bases, J lost 2 bases, and 7 bases lay in between.

The chain recombines TRBV5-8 with TRBJ2-5; D gene ambiguous. Trimming stripped 0 bases from V and 3 bases from J, with 9 bases between. The CDR3 loop spans 14 amino acids. CDR1 is SGHTS and CDR2 is YDEGEE in the germline V gene. The CDR3 DNA reads as TGTGCCAGCAGCTTGGTAGCCCCAAAAGAGACCCAGTACTTC. Its protein product is CASSLVAPKETQYF.

The CDR3 nucleotides are TGTGCCAGCAGTTCTCTACACTTGGGACAGGGGAGCTATGGCTACACCTTC. As protein: CASSSLHLGQGSYGYTF. The chain links TRBV27 to TRBJ1-2; 10 positions agree with TRBD1. The CDR3 spans 17 residues. Germline V gene lookup returns CDR1 MNHEY and CDR2 SMNVEV (reference sequence). Unmatched junction bases numbered 12, after V lost 4 bases and J lost 4 bases.

This clone came up many times. The chain has TRBV12-3 or TRBV12-4 and TRBJ2-7, with a possible D match to TRBD2 (5 bases). The CDR3 runs 13 residues. Trimming removed 6 bases at V and 4 bases at J, with 13 bases between. The DNA of the CDR3 is TGTGCCAGCAGGTTGGACTTGCAGTACGAGCAGTACTTC. Translating it yields CASRLDLQYEQYF.

The genes are TRBV7-9 and TRBJ1-1; tentatively, D is TRBD1 (6 bases). The CDR3 is 13 amino acids. CDR1 is SEHNR and CDR2 is FQNEAQ in the germline V gene (reference sequence). V was cut by 11 bases and J by 3 bases, with 16 bases left in between. The CDR3 coding sequence is TGTGCCGCTTCACAGGGCGAACACACTGAAGCTTTCTTT. Its translation is CAASQGEHTEAFF. Together with reference TRBV7-9 and TRBJ1-1, the CDR3 gives the full variable domain: DTGVSQNPRHKITKRGQNVTFRCDPISEHNRLYWYRQTLGQGPEFLTYFQNEAQLEKSRLLSDRFSAERPKGSFSTLEIQRTEQGDSAMYLCAASQGEHTEAFFGQGTRLTVV.

This clone has just one count. V and J are TRBV19 and TRBJ1-1; 7 bases are a match to TRBD1. V lost 6 bases to trimming and J lost 1 base; unmatched junction nucleotides: 5. The CDR3 spans 14 residues. In germline, CDR1 is LNHDA, CDR2 SQIVND (reference sequence). In DNA, the CDR3 is TGTGCCAGTAGGCCCGGGACAGCGAACACTGAAGCTTTCTTT. Encoded protein: CASRPGTANTEAFF.

This clone appeared a single time. The J gene is TRBJ2-7, the V gene TRBV29-1, with 9 bases matching TRBD1. The trim removed 6 bases at V and 6 bases at J, leaving 9 bases unmatched. This CDR3 is 13 amino acids long. The germline gives CDR1 SQVTM, CDR2 ANQGSEA. The CDR3 sequence is CSVGTGNLGEQYF. The DNA of the CDR3 is TGCAGCGTGGGGACAGGGAATTTGGGCGAGCAGTACTTC.

This clone appeared a few times. The V call is TRBV5-1, the J call TRBJ1-2; D not resolved. Trimming left V 0 bases short and J 13 bases short, with 19 bases between. The CDR3 runs 14 residues. The germline V gene encodes CDR1 SGHRS and CDR2 YFSETQ. In DNA form, the CDR3 reads TGCGCCAGCAGCTTGGAAGTGGGCTCCGGGAGGTCCACCTTC. Its translation is CASSLEVGSGRSTF. Together with reference TRBV5-1 and TRBJ1-2, the CDR3 gives the full variable domain: KAGVTQTPRYLIKTRGQQVTLSCSPISGHRSVSWYQQTPGQGLQFLFEYFSETQRNKGNFPGRFSGRQFSNSRSEMNVSTLELGDSALYLCASSLEVGSGRSTFGSGTRLTVV.